This record concerns one T cell receptor (beta chain) sequence. No antigen is known for it. This specimen includes other DNA sequences encoding the same CDR3. Germline assignment: CDR1 SGHTA and CDR2 FQGTGA. The CDR3 is made up of 13 amino acids. V lost 6 bases and J lost 0, with 8 bases in between. The record originates from a study of T cell responses to AZD1222 COVID-19 vaccine. Measured with immunoSEQ multiplex PCR; TCRdb has only the in-frame clones, and not every one. Among 150,000 to 200,000 clones, approximately 90% were seen once, and the ten largest hold over 1.2%. General study findings and limits: Repertoires were obtained solely post-peak T cell response.

The sequence came from an adult in good health. Sequences were derived from peripheral blood, sampled on day 0 of AZD1222 vaccination. The chain recombines TRBV7-3 with TRBJ1-1; D is undetermined. The CDR3 spells CASSSGLNTEAFF. CDR3 in DNA: TGTGCCAGCAGTTCCGGACTGAACACTGAAGCTTTCTTT. The full variable domain, rest sourced from reference TRBV7-3 and TRBJ1-1, is GAGVSQTPSNKVTEKGKYVELRCDPISGHTALYWYRQSLGQGPEFLIYFQGTGAADDSGLPNDRFFAVRPEGSVSTLKIQRTERGDSAVYLCASSSGLNTEAFFGQGTRLTVV.